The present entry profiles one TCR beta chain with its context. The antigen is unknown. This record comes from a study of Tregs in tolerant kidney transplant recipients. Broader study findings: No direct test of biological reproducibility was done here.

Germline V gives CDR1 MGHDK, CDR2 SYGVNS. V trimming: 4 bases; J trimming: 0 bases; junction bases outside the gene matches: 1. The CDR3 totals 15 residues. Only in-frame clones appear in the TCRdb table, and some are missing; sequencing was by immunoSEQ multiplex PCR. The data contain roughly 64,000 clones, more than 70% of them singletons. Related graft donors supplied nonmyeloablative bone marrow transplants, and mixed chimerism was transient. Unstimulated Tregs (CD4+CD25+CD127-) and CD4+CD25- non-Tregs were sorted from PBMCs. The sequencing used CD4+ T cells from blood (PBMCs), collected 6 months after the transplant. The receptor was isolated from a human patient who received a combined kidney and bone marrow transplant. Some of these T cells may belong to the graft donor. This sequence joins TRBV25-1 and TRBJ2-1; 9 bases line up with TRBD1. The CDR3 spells CASSAQGASYNEQFF. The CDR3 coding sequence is TGTGCCAGCAGTGCACAGGGGGCCTCCTACAATGAGCAGTTCTTC. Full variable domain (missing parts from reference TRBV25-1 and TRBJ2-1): EADIYQTPRYLVIGTGKKITLECSQTMGHDKMYWYQQDPGMELHLIHYSYGVNSTEKGDLSSESTVSRIRTEHFPLTLESARPSHTSQYLCASSAQGASYNEQFFGPGTRLTVL.